Judged by abundance, the clone carrying this TCR beta chain is medium-sized (0.01 to 0.1%). What it binds is not known. TCRdb called the multiplex PCR reads again in MiXCR, with one record for every CDR3 protein. The table lists fewer than 25,000 distinct CDR3 sequences, 60% to 70% of them singletons. The CDR3 contains 13 residues. Germline V gives CDR1 DFQATT, CDR2 SNEGSKA (reference sequence). V was trimmed by 1 base and J by 3 bases, leaving 9 bases between them. These data are taken from a study of breast tumors, draining lymph nodes, adjacent tissues. Points from the study as a whole: Tumor TCR diversity was below lymph nodes but above nontumor tissue. Tumor and nontumor repertoires were significantly more similar in luminal-like than in basal-like breast cancer. The data were judged consistent with most tumor T cells coming from lymph node and expanding in tumor.

The rearrangement uses TRBV20-1 and TRBJ1-2, with D possibly matching TRBD1 (5 bases). Sample: tumor-adjacent breast tissue. This TCR derives from a female donor with breast cancer. Some clones in this sample may be carry-over from other donors' samples. CDR3 coding DNA: TGCAGTGCTAGAGTACAGGCTTACTATGGCTACACCTTC. Amino acids: CSARVQAYYGYTF.